This T cell receptor beta chain was observed in a study of radiation and T cells in renal cell carcinoma. Noted time point: blood 2 weeks post-SBRT. Indicated treatment: 15 Gy SBRT to primary tumor, nephrectomy 4 weeks later. Unmatched junction bases numbered 7, after V lost 0 bases and J lost 3 bases. The CDR3 is 16 amino acids. The germline gives CDR1 SGDLS, CDR2 YYNGEE. Sequencing was performed with immunoSEQ multiplex PCR; in TCRdb, only in-frame clones are kept and a portion is missing. The sample yields around 130,000 clones, roughly four fifths seen once. On this clone itself: Its antigen is undetermined.

Notes on the study in general: In blood, top tumor clones expanded by 2 weeks, shrinking by 4.

This specimen was blood, taken from a patient whose treatment included radiotherapy and nephrectomy. This TCR derives from a woman between 55 and 75 years old with renal cell carcinoma. This chain joins TRBV9 and TRBJ2-7, with 9 positions matching TRBD1. DNA of the CDR3: TGTGCCAGCAGCGTAGCCCCGGACAGGGGAATCTACGAGCAGTACTTC. This translates into CASSVAPDRGIYEQYF.